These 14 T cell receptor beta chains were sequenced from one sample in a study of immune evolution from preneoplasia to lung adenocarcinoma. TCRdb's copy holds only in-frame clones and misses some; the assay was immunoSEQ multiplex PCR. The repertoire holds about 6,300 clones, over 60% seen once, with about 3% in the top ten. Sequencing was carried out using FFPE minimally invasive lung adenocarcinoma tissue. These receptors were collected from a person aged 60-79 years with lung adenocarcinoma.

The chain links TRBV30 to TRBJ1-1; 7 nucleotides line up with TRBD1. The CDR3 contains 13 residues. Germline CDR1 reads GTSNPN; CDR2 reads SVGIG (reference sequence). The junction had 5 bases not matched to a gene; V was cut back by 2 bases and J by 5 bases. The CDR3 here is CAWSKGAGTEAFF. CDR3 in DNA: TGTGCCTGGAGTAAGGGGGCGGGAACTGAAGCTTTCTTT.

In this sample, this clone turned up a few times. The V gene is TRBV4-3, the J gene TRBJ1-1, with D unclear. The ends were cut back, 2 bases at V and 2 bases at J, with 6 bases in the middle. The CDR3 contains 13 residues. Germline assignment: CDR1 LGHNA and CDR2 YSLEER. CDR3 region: CASSQTGNTEAFF. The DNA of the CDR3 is TGCGCCAGCAGCCAAACCGGAAACACTGAAGCTTTCTTT.

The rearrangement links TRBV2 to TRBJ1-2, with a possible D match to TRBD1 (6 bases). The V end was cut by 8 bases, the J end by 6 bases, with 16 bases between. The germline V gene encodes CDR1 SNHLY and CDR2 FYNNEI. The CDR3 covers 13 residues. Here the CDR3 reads CASEGEIGDGYTF. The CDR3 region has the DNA TGTGCCAGCGAGGGGGAGATCGGGGATGGCTACACCTTC.

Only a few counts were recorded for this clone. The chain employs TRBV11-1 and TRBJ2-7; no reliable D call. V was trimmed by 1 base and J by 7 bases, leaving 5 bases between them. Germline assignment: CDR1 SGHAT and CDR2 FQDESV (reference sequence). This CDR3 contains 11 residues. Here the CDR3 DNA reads TGTGCCAGCAGCTTAGAAGGGGAGCAGTACTTC. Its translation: CASSLEGEQYF.

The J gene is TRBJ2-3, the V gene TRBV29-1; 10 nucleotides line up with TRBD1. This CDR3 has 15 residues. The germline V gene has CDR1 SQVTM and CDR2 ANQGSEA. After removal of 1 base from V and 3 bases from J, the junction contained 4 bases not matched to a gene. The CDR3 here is CSVEAGTGVTDTQYF. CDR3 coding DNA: TGCAGCGTTGAAGCCGGGACAGGGGTAACAGATACGCAGTATTTT.

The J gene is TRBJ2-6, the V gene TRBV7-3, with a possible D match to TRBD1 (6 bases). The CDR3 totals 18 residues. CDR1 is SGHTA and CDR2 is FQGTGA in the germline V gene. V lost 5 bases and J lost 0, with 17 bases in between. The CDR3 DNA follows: TGTGCCAGCAGCAAATTCGGACAGATGAGCTCTGGGGCCAACGTCCTGACTTTC. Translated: CASSKFGQMSSGANVLTF.

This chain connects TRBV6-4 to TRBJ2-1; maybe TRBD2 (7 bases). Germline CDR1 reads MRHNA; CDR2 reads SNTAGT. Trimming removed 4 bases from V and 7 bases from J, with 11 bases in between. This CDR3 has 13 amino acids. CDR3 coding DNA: TGTGCCAGCAGTGTAGGGGGGGGGAATGAGCAGTTCTTC. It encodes CASSVGGGNEQFF.

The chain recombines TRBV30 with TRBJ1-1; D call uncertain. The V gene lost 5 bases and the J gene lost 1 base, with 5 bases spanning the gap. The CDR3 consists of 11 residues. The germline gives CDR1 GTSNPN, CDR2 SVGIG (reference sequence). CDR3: CAWGTNTEAFF. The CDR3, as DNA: TGTGCCTGGGGTACGAACACTGAAGCTTTCTTT. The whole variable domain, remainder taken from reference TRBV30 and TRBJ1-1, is SQTIHQWPATLVQPVGSPLSLECTVEGTSNPNLYWYRQAAGRGLQLLFYSVGIGQISSEVPQNLSASRPQDRQFILSSKKLLLSDSGFYLCAWGTNTEAFFGQGTRLTVV.

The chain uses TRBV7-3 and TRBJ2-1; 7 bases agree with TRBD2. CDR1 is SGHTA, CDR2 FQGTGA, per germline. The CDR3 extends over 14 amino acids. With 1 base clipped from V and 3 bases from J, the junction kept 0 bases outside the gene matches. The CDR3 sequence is CASSLSGSYNEQFF. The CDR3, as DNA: TGTGCCAGCAGCTTAAGCGGGAGCTACAATGAGCAGTTCTTC.

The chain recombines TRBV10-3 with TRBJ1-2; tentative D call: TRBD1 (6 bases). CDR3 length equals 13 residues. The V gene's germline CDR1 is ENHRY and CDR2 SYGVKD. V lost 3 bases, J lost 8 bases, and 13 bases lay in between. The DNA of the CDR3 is TGTGCCATCAGTGATGGGGGGCCACTGGGCTACACCTTC. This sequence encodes CAISDGGPLGYTF.

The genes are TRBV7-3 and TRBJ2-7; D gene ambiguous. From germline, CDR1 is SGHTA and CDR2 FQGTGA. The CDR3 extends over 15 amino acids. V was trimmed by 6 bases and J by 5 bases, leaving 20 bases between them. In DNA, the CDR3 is TGTGCCAGCAGGCGCTTCGACATAGGTGCAGACGAGCAGTACTTC. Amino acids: CASRRFDIGADEQYF.

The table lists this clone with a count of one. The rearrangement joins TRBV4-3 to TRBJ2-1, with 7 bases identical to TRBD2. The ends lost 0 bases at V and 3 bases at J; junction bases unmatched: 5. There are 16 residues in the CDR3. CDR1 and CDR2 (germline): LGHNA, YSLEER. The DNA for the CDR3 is TGCGCCAGCAGCCAAGACGGCGGGGGAGTCTACAATGAGCAGTTCTTC. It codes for CASSQDGGGVYNEQFF.

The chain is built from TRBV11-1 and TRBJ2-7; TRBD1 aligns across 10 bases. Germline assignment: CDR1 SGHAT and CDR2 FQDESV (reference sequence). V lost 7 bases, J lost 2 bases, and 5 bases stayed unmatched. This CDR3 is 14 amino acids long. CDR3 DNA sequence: TGTGCCAGCACCAAAGGGACAGGGGCCTACGAGCAGTACTTC. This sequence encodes CASTKGTGAYEQYF.

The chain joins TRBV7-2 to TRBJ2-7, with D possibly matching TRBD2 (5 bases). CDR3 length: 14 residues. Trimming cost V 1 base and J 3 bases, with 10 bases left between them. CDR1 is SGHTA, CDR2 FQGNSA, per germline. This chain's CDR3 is CASSLGGGLYEQYF. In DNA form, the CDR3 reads TGTGCCAGCAGCTTAGGCGGCGGACTCTACGAGCAGTACTTC.